This TCR beta chain was profiled in a study of OX40 agonist ivuxolimab in advanced cancers. This clone was recorded a few times. The sample has other DNA sequences that encode this CDR3 too. Trimming removed 3 bases at V and 4 bases at J, with 7 bases between. CDR3 length: 13 residues. The V gene's germline CDR1 is LNHDA and CDR2 SQIVND (reference sequence). TCRdb's copy holds only in-frame clones and misses some; the assay was immunoSEQ multiplex PCR. This table has 70,000 to 80,000 clones, about 88% appearing once. The specimen was CD4+ or CD8+ T cells sorted from blood, collected in a trial of the OX40 agonist ivuxolimab. This TCR derives from an adult with an advanced solid tumor such as melanoma, head and neck, liver or kidney cancer. The V call is TRBV19, the J call TRBJ2-1; D perhaps matches TRBD2 (5 bases). The CDR3 DNA follows: TGTGCCAGTAGTATCGGGGATTACAATGAGCAGTTCTTC. It yields the protein CASSIGDYNEQFF. The variable domain in full, with the rest retrieved from reference TRBV19 and TRBJ2-1, is DGGITQSPKYLFRKEGQNVTLSCEQNLNHDAMYWYRQDPGQGLRLIYYSQIVNDFQKGDIAEGYSVSREKKESFPLTVTSAQKNPTAFYLCASSIGDYNEQFFGPGTRLTVL.